This TCR beta chain was recorded in a study of T cell responses to AZD1222 COVID-19 vaccine. Study-level results: Vaccine-associated CD4 TCRs spanned spike, dominant at 160-218 and 743-854. Donor demographics were predominantly white British with a female majority; clonal diversity may be underestimated.

Worth noting for this clone: As yet, its antigen is unknown.

This CDR3 comprises 16 residues. Germline V gene data show CDR1 as MNHEY and CDR2 as SMNVEV (reference sequence). Trimming cost V 6 bases and J 7 bases; bases outside gene matches: 17. Method: immunoSEQ multiplex PCR; TCRdb's copy keeps in-frame clones and lacks some. The sample has about 130,000 clones, roughly 90% seen once. V gene TRBV27 combines with J gene TRBJ2-7, with 8 bases identical to TRBD2. Specimen: peripheral blood, collected on day 0 of AZD1222 vaccination. The sequence came from an adult in good health. This CDR3 is CASSPRGGRGVVEQYF. The CDR3 DNA reads as TGTGCCAGCAGCCCACGGGGGGGGCGAGGGGTAGTTGAGCAGTACTTC.